Sequencing of this T cell receptor (beta chain) was carried out in a study of OX40 agonist ivuxolimab in advanced cancers. Study-wide context: Patients treated during dose escalation were battling hepatocellular carcinoma, melanoma, renal cell or head and neck cancer. Whole-study findings and limits: No determination was made of the antigen specificity of the expanded peripheral T cells. Clonal expansion from baseline to week 6 occurred in both CD4+ and CD8+ T cells.

Only in-frame clones appear in the TCRdb table, and some are missing; sequencing was by immunoSEQ multiplex PCR. This sample has 45,000 to 65,000 clones; 82% occur once, and the top ten carry under 4%. A note on this clone: Its specificity is not known.

Per germline, CDR1 SGHDT and CDR2 YYEEEE. With V trimmed by 4 bases and J by 4 bases, 6 bases remained unmatched. The CDR3 sequence is 14 residues long. The genes are TRBV5-6 and TRBJ1-2, with TRBD1 identical over 8 bases. The source was CD4+ or CD8+ T cells sorted from blood, collected in a trial of the OX40 agonist ivuxolimab. The clonotype was recovered from an adult with an advanced solid tumor such as melanoma, head and neck, liver or kidney cancer. The CDR3: CASSLRGLGYGYTF. The CDR3 DNA reads as TGTGCCAGCAGCCTCAGGGGGCTGGGCTATGGCTACACCTTC.